The rows below give T cell receptor beta chains drawn from one sample of a study of control samples from healthy donors and cancer patients. TCRdb's table, derived via immunoSEQ multiplex PCR, lists solely in-frame clones and lacks some. The table records roughly 130,000 clones, approximately 89% of them present only once. Material: blood. All receptors derive from a man between 18 and 35 years old in good health. Both conserved end residues are part of each CDR3. Fields, in order: clone size, J gene, D gene, V gene, CDR3 protein, CDR3 DNA. D genes are given only for firm matches. Size is stated for part of the rows, as once, few or many counts, or as a class when the clone is expanded.

>.|TRBJ1-4|.|TRBV30
CAWSVGDEHEKLFF
TGTGCCTGGAGTGTGGGGGACGAGCATGAAAAACTGTTTTTT
>.|TRBJ1-2|.|TRBV2
CASSEGGQVYGYTF
TGTGCCAGCAGTGAGGGGGGGCAGGTCTATGGCTACACCTTC
>.|TRBJ2-4|.|TRBV29-1
CSARMAKNIQYF
TGCAGCGCACGTATGGCCAAAAACATTCAGTACTTC
>.|TRBJ1-1|.|TRBV29-1
CSVEGGLGAEAFF
TGCAGCGTTGAGGGGGGTCTTGGCGCTGAAGCTTTCTTT
>.|TRBJ2-1|TRBD2|TRBV10-3
CAISVAGDSYNEQFF
TGTGCCATCAGTGTAGCGGGGGACTCCTACAATGAGCAGTTCTTC
>.|TRBJ2-5|TRBD1|TRBV18
CASSSGTAGQETQYF
TGTGCCAGCTCATCCGGGACAGCCGGACAAGAGACCCAGTACTTC
>.|TRBJ1-2|.|TRBV19
CASSLHYGYTF
TGTGCCAGTAGTTTACACTATGGCTACACCTTC
>.|TRBJ1-3|.|TRBV19
CASSIFHTSGNTIYF
TGTGCCAGTAGTATTTTTCACACCTCTGGAAACACCATATATTTT
>.|TRBJ2-5|.|TRBV30
CAWSVLWDQETQYF
TGTGCCTGGAGTGTACTATGGGACCAAGAGACCCAGTACTTC
>.|TRBJ2-7|TRBD1|TRBV9
CASSVGAGGNSYEQYF
TGTGCCAGCAGCGTAGGGGCAGGGGGCAATTCCTACGAGCAGTACTTC
>.|TRBJ2-7|.|TRBV5-5
CASRGGGYEQYF
TGTGCCAGCAGGGGGGGAGGATACGAGCAGTACTTC
>.|TRBJ2-6|TRBD1|TRBV14
CASSQDRDRGWSGANVLTF
TGTGCCAGCAGCCAAGACAGGGACAGGGGTTGGTCTGGGGCCAACGTCCTGACTTTC
>.|TRBJ2-1|.|TRBV5-5
CASSFDINSYNEQFF
TGTGCCAGCAGCTTCGACATAAACTCCTACAATGAGCAGTTCTTC
>.|TRBJ1-5|TRBD1|TRBV18
CASSLNRDRGYLSNQPQHF
TGTGCCAGCTCACTCAACCGGGACAGGGGCTACTTAAGCAATCAGCCCCAGCATTTT
>.|TRBJ1-3|TRBD1|TRBV4-1
CASSVPGQAINTIYF
TGCGCCAGCAGCGTTCCGGGACAGGCGATTAACACCATATATTTT
>once|TRBJ2-1|TRBD2|TRBV27
CASSFSGGALEQFF
TGTGCCAGCAGTTTTAGCGGGGGGGCCCTTGAGCAGTTCTTC
>.|TRBJ2-7|.|TRBV5-1
CASSSTVSYEQYF
TGCGCCAGCAGCTCGACAGTTTCCTACGAGCAGTACTTC
>.|TRBJ1-2|.|TRBV20-1
CGTQGTGYTF
TGCGGGACGCAGGGGACTGGCTACACCTTC
>once|TRBJ2-5|TRBD1|TRBV30
CAWRDSYRGRGETQYF
TGTGCCTGGAGGGACTCCTACAGGGGGCGAGGGGAGACCCAGTACTTC
>.|TRBJ2-1|.|TRBV2
CASSWDQWVF
TGTGCCAGCAGTTGGGACCAATGGGTCTTC
>.|TRBJ1-3|.|TRBV4-1
CASSQFFSLSGNTIYF
TGCGCCAGCAGCCAATTCTTCTCGCTCTCTGGAAACACCATATATTTT
>.|TRBJ1-2|.|TRBV5-1
CASSPRTVNYGYTF
TGCGCCAGCAGCCCCCGGACGGTTAACTATGGCTACACCTTC
>.|TRBJ2-3|TRBD1|TRBV12-3/TRBV12-4
CASRPDRGREYF
TGTGCCAGCAGACCAGACAGGGGGCGTGAGTATTTT
>.|TRBJ1-1|.|TRBV5-1
CASSFRDGNTEAFF
TGCGCCAGCAGCTTTCGGGACGGTAACACTGAAGCTTTCTTT
>many|TRBJ2-5|TRBD1|TRBV7-7
CASSLGTGAGETQYF
TGTGCCAGCAGCTTAGGGACAGGGGCGGGGGAGACCCAGTACTTC
>once|TRBJ2-1|TRBD2|TRBV7-8
CASSSRTSGNNEQFF
TGTGCCAGCAGCTCCCGGACTAGCGGTAACAATGAGCAGTTCTTC
>.|TRBJ2-7|.|TRBV7-2
CASSFARGSYEQYF
TGTGCCAGCAGCTTTGCCAGGGGATCCTACGAGCAGTACTTC
>.|TRBJ1-2|.|TRBV19
CASSMANYGYTF
TGTGCCAGTAGTATGGCTAACTATGGCTACACCTTC
>.|TRBJ1-5|.|TRBV2
CASRTGGEPQHF
TGTGCCAGCAGGACAGGCGGTGAGCCCCAGCATTTT
>.|TRBJ2-5|.|TRBV12-3/TRBV12-4
CASSLVGQETQYF
TGTGCCAGCAGTTTAGTTGGACAAGAGACCCAGTACTTC
>.|TRBJ2-7|.|TRBV5-6
CASLLLGYEQYF
TGTGCCAGCCTCCTTTTGGGCTACGAGCAGTACTTC
>.|TRBJ2-1|.|TRBV25-1
CASRLAVDEQFF
TGTGCCAGCAGGCTAGCTGTCGATGAGCAGTTCTTC
>.|TRBJ2-1|.|TRBV12-3/TRBV12-4
CASSLRLVDEQFF
TGTGCCAGCAGTTTACGGCTGGTGGATGAGCAGTTCTTC
>.|TRBJ2-1|TRBD1|TRBV18
CASSPPLVGTGDEDEQFF
TGTGCCAGCTCACCGCCTCTCGTGGGGACAGGGGATGAGGATGAGCAGTTCTTC
>.|TRBJ2-2|TRBD1|TRBV6-6
CASSPTGGLGGTGELFF
TGTGCCAGCAGTCCAACAGGGGGATTGGGTGGCACCGGGGAGCTGTTTTTT
>.|TRBJ2-1|.|TRBV7-9
CASSSPSNEQFF
TGTGCCAGCAGCTCCCCTTCCAATGAGCAGTTCTTC
>.|TRBJ2-1|TRBD1|TRBV2
CASSVGTGNEQFF
TGTGCCAGCAGTGTAGGGACAGGGAATGAGCAGTTCTTC
>.|TRBJ1-4|.|TRBV6-6
CASRPQGTNEKLFF
TGTGCCAGCAGACCGCAGGGAACTAATGAAAAACTGTTTTTT
>.|TRBJ1-2|.|TRBV2
CASRSDYGYTF
TGTGCCAGCAGGTCGGACTATGGCTACACCTTC
>medium-sized|TRBJ1-6|.|TRBV6-4
CASSDSDSSPLHF
TGTGCCAGCAGTGACTCGGACAGTTCACCCCTCCACTTT
>.|TRBJ1-2|TRBD1|TRBV5-1
CASSSGTGKGYGYTF
TGCGCCAGCAGCTCCGGGACAGGGAAGGGTTATGGCTACACCTTC
>.|TRBJ2-5|TRBD2|TRBV6-2/TRBV6-3
CASSALSGGQETQYF
TGTGCCAGCAGTGCCCTTAGCGGGGGGCAAGAGACCCAGTACTTC
>.|TRBJ2-3|.|TRBV4-1
CASSLPGSDTQYF
TGCGCCAGCAGCCTCCCCGGTTCAGATACGCAGTATTTT
>.|TRBJ1-5|.|TRBV6-6
CASSYYGGPSNQPQHF
TGTGCCAGCAGTTACTACGGGGGCCCAAGCAATCAGCCCCAGCATTTT
>once|TRBJ2-1|TRBD2|TRBV3-1/TRBV3-2
CASSQSLPGGLYNEQFF
TGTGCCAGCAGCCAAAGCCTTCCGGGGGGGTTGTATAATGAGCAGTTCTTC